This is a list of T cell receptor beta chains from one sample in a study of T-cell memory formation after mild COVID-19. TCRdb fed the 5' RACE reads into MiXCR, producing one record per CDR3 protein. The sample yields around 440,000 distinct CDR3 sequences, about 20% seen once. Material for sequencing was PBMCs or a T cell subset sorted from them (not recorded which). The receptors were gathered from an adult woman who had mild COVID-19 (a few samples of this study predate the infection). Cell type and time point are not known. The CDR3 runs from the conserved cysteine through the conserved F or W. A D gene is named only where the DNA matches it firmly. Rows may omit the clone size; those that give it use once, few, many or a size class.

d_call clone_size j_call v_call cdr3_aa cdr3_nt
NA NA TRBJ2-7 TRBV12-3/TRBV12-4 CASSLLAYGPYEQYF TGTGCCAGCAGTTTGCTGGCTTACGGGCCCTACGAGCAGTACTTC
NA few TRBJ2-3 TRBV12-3/TRBV12-4 CASSSRRSDTQYF TGTGCCAGCAGCAGCCGCAGGTCAGATACGCAGTATTTT
NA few TRBJ1-1 TRBV12-3/TRBV12-4 CASSPPRGTEAFF TGTGCCAGCAGTCCCCCGCGTGGCACTGAAGCTTTCTTT
TRBD2 NA TRBJ2-1 TRBV9 CASSVAGGYGDEQFF TGTGCCAGCAGCGTAGCGGGGGGATACGGTGATGAGCAGTTCTTC
TRBD1 NA TRBJ1-1 TRBV7-8 CASSYKTGTGAVGSTEAFF TGTGCCAGCAGCTACAAAACCGGGACAGGGGCCGTCGGCAGCACTGAAGCTTTCTTT
NA NA TRBJ1-6 TRBV7-6 CASSLARGGGSPLHF TGTGCCAGCAGCTTAGCCAGGGGAGGAGGTTCACCCCTCCACTTT
NA NA TRBJ2-2 TRBV4-2 CASSPRPGGTGELFF TGTGCCAGCAGCCCCCGACCAGGCGGCACCGGGGAGCTGTTTTTT
NA NA TRBJ2-1 TRBV10-3 CAISSRAREQFF TGTGCCATCAGTTCGCGGGCTCGGGAGCAGTTCTTC
TRBD1 many TRBJ2-7 TRBV7-6 CASSLDQGAAYEQYF TGTGCCAGCAGCTTAGACCAGGGGGCCGCCTACGAGCAGTACTTC
NA NA TRBJ1-1 TRBV7-3 CASSLGFGGTEAFF TGTGCCAGCAGTCTCGGGTTTGGGGGCACTGAAGCTTTCTTT
NA NA TRBJ1-4 TRBV6-5 CASSYSLGEKLFF TGTGCCAGCAGTTACTCGCTAGGGGAAAAACTGTTTTTT
NA few TRBJ2-2 TRBV2 CASTPAYAGELFF TGTGCCAGCACCCCTGCATACGCCGGGGAGCTGTTTTTT
NA few TRBJ2-3 TRBV5-1 CASSLEAGAGTDTQYF TGCGCCAGCAGCTTGGAAGCCGGAGCGGGCACAGATACGCAGTATTTT
TRBD2 many TRBJ2-7 TRBV3-1 CASSPSQVITSGRYEQYF TGTGCCAGCAGCCCGAGCCAGGTGATTACTAGCGGGAGATACGAGCAGTACTTC
NA few TRBJ2-1 TRBV12-3/TRBV12-4 CASRMGPSYNEQFF TGTGCCAGCAGGATGGGGCCATCCTACAATGAGCAGTTCTTC
TRBD2 NA TRBJ2-3 TRBV24-1 CATSDRSGSFTDTQYF TGTGCCACCAGTGACCGAAGCGGGAGTTTTACAGATACGCAGTATTTT
TRBD1 NA TRBJ2-1 TRBV11-2 CASRFSGQGRYDEQFF TGTGCCAGCAGATTCAGCGGACAGGGAAGGTATGATGAGCAGTTCTTC
TRBD2 few TRBJ2-4 TRBV6-5 CASSETSVKNIQYF TGTGCCAGCAGTGAAACTAGCGTGAAAAACATTCAGTACTTC
TRBD2 few TRBJ2-4 TRBV27 CASRSGGGNIQYF TGTGCCAGCAGATCGGGGGGAGGGAACATTCAGTACTTC
NA many TRBJ1-1 TRBV5-1 CASSFEQVATEAFF TGCGCCAGCAGCTTTGAACAGGTGGCCACTGAAGCTTTCTTT
NA NA TRBJ2-5 TRBV2 CASTGIRETQYF TGTGCCAGCACGGGTATCCGAGAGACCCAGTACTTC
NA few TRBJ1-2 TRBV20-1 CSARVAGFYGYTF TGCAGTGCTAGAGTAGCGGGCTTCTATGGCTACACCTTC
NA NA TRBJ1-1 TRBV19 CASNRNTEAFF TGTGCCAGTAACAGGAACACTGAAGCTTTCTTT
NA NA TRBJ1-1 TRBV5-6 CASSLGGAPWSTEAFF TGTGCCAGCAGCTTGGGGGGCGCCCCTTGGAGCACTGAAGCTTTCTTT
TRBD2 NA TRBJ2-7 TRBV20-1 CSVAGLYYEQYF TGCAGTGTAGCGGGGCTCTACTACGAGCAGTACTTC
NA NA TRBJ1-1 TRBV7-9 CASSLAPGQHTEAFF TGTGCCAGCAGCTTAGCGCCAGGACAACACACTGAAGCTTTCTTT
NA many TRBJ2-3 TRBV5-1 CASSLGPSTDTQYF TGCGCCAGCAGCTTGGGACCGAGCACAGATACGCAGTATTTT
NA NA TRBJ2-7 TRBV7-9 CASSLGLRSESPYEQYF TGTGCCAGCAGCTTAGGGTTACGGTCAGAAAGTCCCTACGAGCAGTACTTC
TRBD2 NA TRBJ2-3 TRBV9 CASSVLAGGPDTQYF TGTGCCAGCAGCGTACTAGCGGGGGGGCCCGATACGCAGTATTTT
TRBD1 NA TRBJ2-7 TRBV7-9 CASSPSGGQGKEQYF TGTGCCAGCAGCCCGTCCGGGGGACAGGGCAAAGAGCAGTACTTC
NA NA TRBJ2-1 TRBV11-2 CASSLGDLQFF TGTGCCAGCAGCTTAGGGGACTTACAGTTCTTC
TRBD2 NA TRBJ2-1 TRBV3-1 CASSQGLAFHEQFF TGTGCCAGCAGCCAAGGACTAGCGTTCCATGAGCAGTTCTTC
TRBD2 NA TRBJ2-3 TRBV6-6 CASSYGRGGAITDTQYF TGTGCCAGCAGTTACGGGAGGGGCGGAGCCATCACAGATACGCAGTATTTT
TRBD1 few TRBJ1-2 TRBV5-1 CASSLRTGTGNGYTF TGCGCCAGCAGCTTGCGGACAGGGACGGGGAATGGCTACACCTTC
NA few TRBJ1-4 TRBV27 CASSLRWTSGRINEKLFF TGTGCCAGCAGTTTAAGGTGGACCTCGGGACGGATTAATGAAAAACTGTTTTTT
NA few TRBJ2-1 TRBV29-1 CSVHLPPPRDNYNEQFF TGCAGCGTTCATCTCCCGCCCCCCCGGGACAATTACAATGAGCAGTTCTTC
NA NA TRBJ2-7 TRBV20-1 CSARSGTYEQYF TGCAGTGCTAGATCTGGGACCTACGAGCAGTACTTC
TRBD1 NA TRBJ1-2 TRBV5-1 CASSMTGSSNYGYTF TGCGCCAGCAGCATGACAGGGTCCTCTAACTATGGCTACACCTTC
TRBD2 few TRBJ2-3 TRBV7-2 CASSLSLAGDADTQYF TGTGCCAGCAGCTTATCCCTAGCGGGAGACGCAGATACGCAGTATTTT
NA once TRBJ1-5 TRBV27 CASSSTEPSNQPQHF TGTGCCAGCAGTTCGACAGAGCCTAGCAATCAGCCCCAGCATTTT
NA NA TRBJ2-1 TRBV16 CASSRGGGNEQFF TGTGCCAGCAGCCGCGGGGGCGGGAATGAGCAGTTCTTC
NA NA TRBJ2-1 TRBV5-1 CASSLQGRSYNEQFF TGCGCCAGCAGCTTACAGGGGAGGTCCTACAATGAGCAGTTCTTC
NA NA TRBJ1-2 TRBV12-3/TRBV12-4 CASSPPSSGIYGYTF TGTGCCAGCAGTCCGCCTTCCTCAGGGATCTATGGCTACACCTTC
NA many TRBJ2-1 TRBV12-3/TRBV12-4 CASSPRLVSSYNEQFF TGTGCCAGCAGTCCTAGACTAGTGAGCTCCTACAATGAGCAGTTCTTC
NA NA TRBJ1-1 TRBV5-4 CASSLDPDEAFF TGTGCCAGCAGCTTGGATCCAGACGAAGCTTTCTTT
TRBD1 few TRBJ1-4 TRBV4-1 CASSPTGTGPPTNEKLFF TGCGCCAGCAGCCCAACAGGGACAGGGCCGCCTACTAATGAAAAACTGTTTTTT
TRBD2 NA TRBJ2-3 TRBV20-1 CSAHPGGTRPTQYF TGCAGTGCCCACCCCGGGGGGACTCGGCCCACGCAGTATTTT
TRBD2 few TRBJ2-3 TRBV7-2 CASSLGTSGSSTDTQYF TGTGCCAGCAGCTTGGGGACTAGCGGGTCTAGCACAGATACGCAGTATTTT
NA NA TRBJ2-7 TRBV11-3 CASSLGTGTSYEQYF TGTGCCAGCAGCTTAGGGACGGGGACCTCCTACGAGCAGTACTTC